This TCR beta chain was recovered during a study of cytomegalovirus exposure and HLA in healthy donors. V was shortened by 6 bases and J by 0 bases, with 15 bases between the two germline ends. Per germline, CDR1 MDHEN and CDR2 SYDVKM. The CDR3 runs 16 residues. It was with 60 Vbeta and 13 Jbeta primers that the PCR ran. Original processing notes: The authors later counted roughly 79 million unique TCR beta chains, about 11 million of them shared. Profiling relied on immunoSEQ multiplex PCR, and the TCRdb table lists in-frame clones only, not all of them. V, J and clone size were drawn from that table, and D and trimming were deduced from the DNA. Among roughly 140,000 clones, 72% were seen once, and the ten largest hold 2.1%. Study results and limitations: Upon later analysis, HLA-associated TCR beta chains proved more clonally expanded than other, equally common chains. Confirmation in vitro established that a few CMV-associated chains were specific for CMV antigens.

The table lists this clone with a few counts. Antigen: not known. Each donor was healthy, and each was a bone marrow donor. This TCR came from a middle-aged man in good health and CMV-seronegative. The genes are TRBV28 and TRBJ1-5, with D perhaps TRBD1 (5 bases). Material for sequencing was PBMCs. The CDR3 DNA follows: TGTGCCAGCAGGTCCTCGGGGGGAAATAGCAATCAGCCCCAGCATTTT. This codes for CASRSSGGNSNQPQHF.